This T cell receptor beta chain was identified in a study of shared clonotypes between healthy human individuals. On this clone itself: Antigen: not known.

This table comes from immunoSEQ multiplex PCR, and its TCRdb copy is limited to in-frame clones, with some not included. The sample lists around 560,000 clones, about 95% occurring once. Terminally differentiated effector memory CD45RA+ cells were excluded from the naive CD8 cells, which were CD45RO-negative and positively selected for CCR7. Healthy and HIV-negative, the adult donors had no recent acute infections or vaccinations. Points from the study as a whole: Richness estimates generally favored naive over memory subsets. It was observed that approximately 5% of naive CD4 clonotypes were shared across a handful of donors. Clonotypes shared by all four sorted-subset donors had higher generation probabilities than non-shared clonotypes.

The V gene lost 4 bases and the J gene lost 5 bases, with 18 bases spanning the gap. The CDR3 runs 15 residues. The germline CDR1 and CDR2 sequences are ENHRY and SYGVKD. This sequence originates from a woman in her twenties or thirties in good health. The sequenced sample consisted of naive CD8+ T cells sorted from blood. The chain has TRBV10-3 and TRBJ2-7; D could derive from TRBD1 or TRBD2 (6 bases each). The CDR3 sequence: CAISGGAGAVDEQYF. The CDR3 DNA is TGTGCCATCAGTGGGGGGGCAGGGGCGGTAGACGAGCAGTACTTC.